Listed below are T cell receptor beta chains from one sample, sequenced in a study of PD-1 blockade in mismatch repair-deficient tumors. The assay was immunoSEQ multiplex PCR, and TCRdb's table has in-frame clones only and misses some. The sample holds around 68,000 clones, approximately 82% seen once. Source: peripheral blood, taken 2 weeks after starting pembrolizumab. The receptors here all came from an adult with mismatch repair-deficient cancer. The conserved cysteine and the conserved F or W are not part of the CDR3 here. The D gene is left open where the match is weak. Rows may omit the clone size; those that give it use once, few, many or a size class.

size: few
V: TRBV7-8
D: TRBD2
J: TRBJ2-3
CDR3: ASSSSGRPTDTQY

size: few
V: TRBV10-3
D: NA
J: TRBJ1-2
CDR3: AISESGLLEDYGYT

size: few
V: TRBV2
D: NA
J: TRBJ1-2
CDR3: ASSETEGLSGYT

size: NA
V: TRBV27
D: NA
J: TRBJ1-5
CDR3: ASSFLPNQPQH

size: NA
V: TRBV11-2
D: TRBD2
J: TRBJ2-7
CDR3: ASSLGLAGIKAYEQY

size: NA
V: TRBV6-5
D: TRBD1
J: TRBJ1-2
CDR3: ASRGGQTYGYT

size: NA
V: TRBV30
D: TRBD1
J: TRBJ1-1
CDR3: AWTVTGARTEAF

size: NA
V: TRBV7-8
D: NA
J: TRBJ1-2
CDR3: ASSPGVGAANYGYT

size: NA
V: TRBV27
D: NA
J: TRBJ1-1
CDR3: ASSLMGEAF

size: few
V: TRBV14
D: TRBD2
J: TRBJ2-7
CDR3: ASNPSGSYEQY

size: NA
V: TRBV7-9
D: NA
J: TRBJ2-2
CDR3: ASSTEWVTGELF

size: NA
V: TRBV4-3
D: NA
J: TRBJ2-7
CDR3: ASSQDTDSSSSYEQY

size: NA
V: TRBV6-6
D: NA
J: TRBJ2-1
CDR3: ASSFPERARVRQF

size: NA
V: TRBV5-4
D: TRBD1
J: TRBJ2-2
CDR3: ASSRRQGVGELF

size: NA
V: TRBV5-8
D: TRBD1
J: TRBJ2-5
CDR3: ASSLGQGDRVGETQY

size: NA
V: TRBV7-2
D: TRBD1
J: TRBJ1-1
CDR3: ASSFPSGQGLNTEAF

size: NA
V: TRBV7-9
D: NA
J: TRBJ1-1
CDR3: ASSWVATEAF

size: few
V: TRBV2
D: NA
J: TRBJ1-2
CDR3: ASRTTGNGYT

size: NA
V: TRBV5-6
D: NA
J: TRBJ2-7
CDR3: ASSLELAEQY

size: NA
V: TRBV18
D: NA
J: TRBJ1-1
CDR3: ASSPLSGGGEAF

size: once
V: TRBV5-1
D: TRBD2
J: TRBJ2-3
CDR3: ASSLGLAGVDTQY

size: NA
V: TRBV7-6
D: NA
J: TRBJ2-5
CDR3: ASSPGFEYQETQY

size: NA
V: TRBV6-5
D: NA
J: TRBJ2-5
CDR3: ASSSPHRTRTTQY

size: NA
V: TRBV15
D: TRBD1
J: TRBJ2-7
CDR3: ATSMKDRDDYEQY

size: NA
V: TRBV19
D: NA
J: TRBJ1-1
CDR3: ASSMRGTEAF

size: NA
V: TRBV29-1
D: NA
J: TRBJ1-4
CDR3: SVEERGVSEKLF

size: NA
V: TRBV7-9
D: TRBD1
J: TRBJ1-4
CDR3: ASSFGRRGLTNEKLF

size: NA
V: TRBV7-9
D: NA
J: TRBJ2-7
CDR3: ASSLARAGWGHEQY